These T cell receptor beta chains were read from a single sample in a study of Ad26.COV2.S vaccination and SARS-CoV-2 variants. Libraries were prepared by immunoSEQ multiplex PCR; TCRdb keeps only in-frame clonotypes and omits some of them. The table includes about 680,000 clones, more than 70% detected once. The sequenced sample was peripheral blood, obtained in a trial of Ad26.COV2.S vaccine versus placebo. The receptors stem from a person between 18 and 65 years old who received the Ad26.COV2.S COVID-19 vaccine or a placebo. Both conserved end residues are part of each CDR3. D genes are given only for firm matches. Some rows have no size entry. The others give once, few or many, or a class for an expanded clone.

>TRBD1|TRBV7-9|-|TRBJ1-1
CASSLVTGGTEAFF
TGTGCCAGCAGCTTAGTAACAGGGGGCACTGAAGCTTTCTTT
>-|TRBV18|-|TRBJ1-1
CASSPAGVGTEAFF
TGTGCCAGCTCACCGGCAGGGGTGGGGACTGAAGCTTTCTTT
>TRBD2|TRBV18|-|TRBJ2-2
CASSPGGTDTGELFF
TGTGCCAGCTCACCGGGGGGGACGGACACCGGGGAGCTGTTTTTT
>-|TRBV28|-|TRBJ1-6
CASSFQGYNSPLHF
TGTGCCAGCAGTTTCCAGGGATATAATTCACCCCTCCACTTT
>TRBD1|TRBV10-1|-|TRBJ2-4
CASSEGGLGSAKNIQYF
TGCGCCAGCAGTGAAGGGGGCCTAGGGTCCGCCAAAAACATTCAGTACTTC
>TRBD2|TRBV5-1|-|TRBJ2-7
CASSLEAGTGQYF
TGCGCCAGCAGCTTGGAAGCGGGGACCGGGCAGTACTTC
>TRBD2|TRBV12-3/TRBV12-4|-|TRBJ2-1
CASSPLAGEQFF
TGTGCCAGCAGTCCGCTAGCGGGTGAGCAGTTCTTC
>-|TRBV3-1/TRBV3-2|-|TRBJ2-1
CASSQDLDEQFF
TGTGCCAGCAGCCAAGATTTGGATGAGCAGTTCTTC
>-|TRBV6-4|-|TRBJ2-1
CASSVSDSNEQFF
TGTGCCAGCAGTGTCTCGGACTCCAATGAGCAGTTCTTC
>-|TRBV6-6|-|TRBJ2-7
CASSLAQGAYEQYF
TGTGCCAGCAGTTTAGCACAGGGAGCCTACGAGCAGTACTTC
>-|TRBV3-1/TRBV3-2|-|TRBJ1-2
CASSPAGNYGYTF
TGTGCCAGCAGCCCCGCGGGGAACTATGGCTACACCTTC
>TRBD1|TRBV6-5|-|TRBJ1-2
CASSQQGYGYTF
TGTGCCAGCAGTCAACAGGGGTACGGCTACACCTTC
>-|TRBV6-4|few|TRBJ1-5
CASPEGAQPQHF
TGTGCCAGCCCGGAAGGGGCTCAGCCCCAGCATTTT
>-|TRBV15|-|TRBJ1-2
CATSRDQGRGFDYGYTF
TGTGCCACCAGCAGAGATCAGGGCAGGGGCTTTGACTATGGCTACACCTTC
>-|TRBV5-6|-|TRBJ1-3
CASSYPRAHSGNTIYF
TGTGCCAGCAGCTACCCCAGGGCTCACTCTGGAAACACCATATATTTT
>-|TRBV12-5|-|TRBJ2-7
CASGLDQGYEQYF
TGTGCTAGTGGTTTGGACCAGGGTTACGAGCAGTACTTC
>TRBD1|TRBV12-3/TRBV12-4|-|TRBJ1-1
CASNQGARTEAFF
TGTGCCAGCAACCAGGGGGCGCGAACTGAAGCTTTCTTT
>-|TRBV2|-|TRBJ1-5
CASSGQIRSNQPQHF
TGTGCCAGCAGTGGACAGATTAGGAGCAATCAGCCCCAGCATTTT
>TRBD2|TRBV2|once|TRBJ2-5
CASSEGASGRRETQYF
TGTGCCAGCAGTGAAGGCGCTAGCGGGAGGCGGGAGACCCAGTACTTC
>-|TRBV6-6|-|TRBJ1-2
CASSYDRVSVYGYTF
TGTGCCAGCAGTTACGACCGGGTCTCGGTCTATGGCTACACCTTC
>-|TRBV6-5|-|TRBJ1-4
CASSVSLLEKLFF
TGTGCCAGCTCGGTCTCCCTTCTTGAAAAACTGTTTTTT
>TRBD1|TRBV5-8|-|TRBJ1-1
CASSQGTVKNTEAFF
TGTGCCAGCAGTCAGGGGACAGTAAAGAACACTGAAGCTTTCTTT
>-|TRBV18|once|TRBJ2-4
CASSPLTRDIQYF
TGTGCCAGCTCACCCCTCACCAGGGACATTCAGTACTTC
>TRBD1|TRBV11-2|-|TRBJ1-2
CASSSGQNLGYTF
TGTGCCAGCAGCTCGGGACAGAATCTTGGCTACACCTTC
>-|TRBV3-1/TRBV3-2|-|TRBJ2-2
CASSSLYTGELFF
TGTGCCAGCAGCAGCCTTTACACCGGGGAGCTGTTTTTT
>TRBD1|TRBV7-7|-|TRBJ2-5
CASSQDRGRVETQYF
TGTGCTAGCAGCCAGGACAGGGGGCGAGTGGAGACCCAGTACTTC
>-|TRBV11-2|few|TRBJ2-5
CASSSQQYQETQYF
TGTGCCAGCAGCTCACAACAGTACCAAGAGACCCAGTACTTC
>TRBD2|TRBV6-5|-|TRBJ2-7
CASSLAGGAYEQYF
TGTGCCAGCAGTCTAGCGGGAGGAGCCTACGAGCAGTACTTC
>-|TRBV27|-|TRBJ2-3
CASSLSRVVPDTQYF
TGTGCCAGCAGTTTATCCCGGGTTGTGCCAGATACGCAGTATTTT
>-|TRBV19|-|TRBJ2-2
CASSILTGNTGELFF
TGTGCCAGTAGTATCTTGACAGGGAACACCGGGGAGCTGTTTTTT
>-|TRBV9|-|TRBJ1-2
CASSVAGGYGYTF
TGTGCCAGCAGCGTAGCCGGTGGCTATGGCTACACCTTC
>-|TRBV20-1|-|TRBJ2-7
CSASGDSWYEQYF
TGCAGTGCTAGTGGTGATAGTTGGTACGAGCAGTACTTC
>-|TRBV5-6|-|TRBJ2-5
CASSLDRTTYF
TGTGCCAGCAGCTTGGACAGGACCACGTACTTC
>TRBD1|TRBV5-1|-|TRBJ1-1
CASSRGQMNTEAFF
TGCGCCAGCAGCAGGGGACAGATGAACACTGAAGCTTTCTTT
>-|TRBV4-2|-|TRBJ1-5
CASSQDGQGTNQPQHF
TGTGCCAGCAGCCAAGATGGGCAGGGAACCAATCAGCCCCAGCATTTT
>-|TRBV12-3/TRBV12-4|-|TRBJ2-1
CASSLEVAYEQFF
TGTGCCAGCAGTTTAGAAGTAGCCTATGAGCAGTTCTTC
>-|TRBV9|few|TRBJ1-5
CASSVAAAPNQPQHF
TGTGCCAGCAGCGTAGCGGCAGCCCCAAATCAGCCCCAGCATTTT
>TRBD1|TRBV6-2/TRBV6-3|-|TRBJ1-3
CASSPRTGGASSGNTIYF
TGTGCCAGCAGTCCAAGGACAGGGGGCGCGAGCTCTGGAAACACCATATATTTT
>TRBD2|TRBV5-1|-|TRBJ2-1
CASSLGLAGVNEQFF
TGCGCCAGCAGCCTAGGACTAGCGGGGGTGAATGAGCAGTTCTTC
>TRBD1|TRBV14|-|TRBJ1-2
CASSHGTGRTNYGYTF
TGTGCCAGCAGCCATGGGACAGGGCGCACTAACTATGGCTACACCTTC
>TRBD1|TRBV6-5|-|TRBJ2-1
CASSYTDHRDRGQFF
TGTGCCAGCAGTTACACAGATCACCGGGACAGGGGACAGTTCTTC
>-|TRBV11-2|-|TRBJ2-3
CASSLGVSADTQYF
TGTGCCAGCAGCTTAGGGGTTAGCGCAGATACGCAGTATTTT
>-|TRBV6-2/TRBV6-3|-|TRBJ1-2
CASSYSRDGYTF
TGTGCCAGCAGTTACTCGAGGGATGGCTACACCTTC
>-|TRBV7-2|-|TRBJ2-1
CASLKRSAYNEQFF
TGTGCCAGCCTTAAGCGGTCCGCCTACAATGAGCAGTTCTTC
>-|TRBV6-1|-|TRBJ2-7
CASSDWTVSTYEQYF
TGTGCCAGCAGTGATTGGACAGTCTCGACCTACGAGCAGTACTTC
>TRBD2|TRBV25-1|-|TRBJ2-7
CASSDLREDSYEQYF
TGTGCCAGCAGTGATCTCCGGGAGGACTCCTACGAGCAGTACTTC
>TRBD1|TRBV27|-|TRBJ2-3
CASSYRDRGVDTQYF
TGTGCCAGCAGTTACCGGGACAGGGGTGTCGATACGCAGTATTTT
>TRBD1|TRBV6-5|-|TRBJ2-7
CAGRTGTGPQYF
TGTGCCGGCAGAACCGGGACAGGGCCTCAGTACTTC
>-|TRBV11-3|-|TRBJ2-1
CASSLERGNYNEQFF
TGTGCCAGCAGCTTAGAACGGGGGAACTACAATGAGCAGTTCTTC
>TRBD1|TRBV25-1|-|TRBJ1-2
CASSDYDRVTF
TGTGCCAGCAGTGATTACGACAGGGTTACCTTC
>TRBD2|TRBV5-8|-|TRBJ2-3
CASSSGAGKNTDTQYF
TGTGCCAGCAGCTCGGGAGCGGGAAAGAACACAGATACGCAGTATTTT
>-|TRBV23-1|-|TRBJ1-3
CANHHSSGNTIYF
TGCGCCAACCATCACTCCTCTGGAAACACCATATATTTT
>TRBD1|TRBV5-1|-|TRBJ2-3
CASRPRTGVEDTQYF
TGCGCCAGCAGGCCCCGGACAGGGGTTGAGGATACGCAGTATTTT
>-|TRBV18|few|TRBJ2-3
CASSRDRRTSTDTQYF
TGTGCCAGCTCACGTGACAGGAGGACTAGCACAGATACGCAGTATTTT
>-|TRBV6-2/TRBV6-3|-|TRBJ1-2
CASSSGYGYTF
TGTGCCAGCAGTTCAGGTTATGGCTACACCTTC